The sequence of this TCR beta chain was determined in a study of vaccination and CD4 T cells after COVID-19. Study at large: No peptide, an HIV-1 Nef pool, or a CEFX pool was what each control culture received.

The Oncomine TCR Beta short-read assay was applied to DNA of cultured CD4+ T cells. Each CDR3 protein is one row after TCRdb ran MiXCR on the PCR reads. The data show about 10,000 distinct CDR3 sequences, roughly 31% seen once. Treatment denoted: roughly ten-day PBMC culture with coronavirus spike peptide pools or control peptides (ViraFEST assay). This clonotype was seen more than once but under ten times. Its antigen remains unknown. The sequencing here drew on CD4+ T cells from blood, cultured in vitro, taken after SARS-CoV-2 vaccination. The sequence was collected from a human donor who had recovered from COVID-19.

The CDR3 nucleotides are TGTGCCAGCAGCCAAAAGAGGGACAGGGTTGAGTTCTTC. Translation: CASSQKRDRVEFF. This sequence joins TRBV21-1 and TRBJ2-1; TRBD1, the table's D call, lacks a check against the DNA. TRBV21-1 is flagged as a pseudogene. The CDR3 runs to 13 residues.